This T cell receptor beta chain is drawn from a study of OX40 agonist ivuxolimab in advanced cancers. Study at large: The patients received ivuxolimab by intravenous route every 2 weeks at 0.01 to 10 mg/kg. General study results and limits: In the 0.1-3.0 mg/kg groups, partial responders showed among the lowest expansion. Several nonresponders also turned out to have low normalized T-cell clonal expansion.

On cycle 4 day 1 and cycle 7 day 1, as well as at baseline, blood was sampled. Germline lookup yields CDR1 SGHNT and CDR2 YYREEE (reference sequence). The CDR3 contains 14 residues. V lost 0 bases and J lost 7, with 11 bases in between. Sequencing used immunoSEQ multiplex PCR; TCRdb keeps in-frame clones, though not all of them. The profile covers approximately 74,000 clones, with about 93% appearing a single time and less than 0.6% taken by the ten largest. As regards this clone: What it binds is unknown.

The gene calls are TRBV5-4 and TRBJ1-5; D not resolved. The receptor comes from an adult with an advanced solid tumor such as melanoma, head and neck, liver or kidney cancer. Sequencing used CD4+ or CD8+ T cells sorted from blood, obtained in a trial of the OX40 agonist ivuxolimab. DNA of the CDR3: TGTGCCAGCAGCTTGGGCCCGACGAACCAGCCCCAGCATTTT. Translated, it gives CASSLGPTNQPQHF.